This T cell receptor beta chain is drawn from a study of blood T cell dynamics during melanoma immunotherapy. V lost 3 bases, J lost 2 bases, and 16 bases lay in between. Germline assignment: CDR1 SGHVS and CDR2 FQNEAQ. This CDR3 spans 16 amino acids. A fixed DNA input of 300 to 350 ng was used per bulk PBMC sample. Only in-frame clones appear in the TCRdb table, and some are missing; sequencing was by immunoSEQ multiplex PCR. The table includes some 4,900 clones, about nine tenths detected once. Specified time point: week 3, after first cycle of checkpoint inhibitor. The sequencing used blood, collected from a patient treated with checkpoint blockade. This chain links TRBV7-8 with TRBJ2-5; D gene ambiguous. The receptor was isolated from a human donor with melanoma. CDR3 sequence (DNA): TGTGCCAGCAGCTTTTACGGCCCGACGGCGCAAGAGACCCAGTACTTC. Amino acid sequence: CASSFYGPTAQETQYF.